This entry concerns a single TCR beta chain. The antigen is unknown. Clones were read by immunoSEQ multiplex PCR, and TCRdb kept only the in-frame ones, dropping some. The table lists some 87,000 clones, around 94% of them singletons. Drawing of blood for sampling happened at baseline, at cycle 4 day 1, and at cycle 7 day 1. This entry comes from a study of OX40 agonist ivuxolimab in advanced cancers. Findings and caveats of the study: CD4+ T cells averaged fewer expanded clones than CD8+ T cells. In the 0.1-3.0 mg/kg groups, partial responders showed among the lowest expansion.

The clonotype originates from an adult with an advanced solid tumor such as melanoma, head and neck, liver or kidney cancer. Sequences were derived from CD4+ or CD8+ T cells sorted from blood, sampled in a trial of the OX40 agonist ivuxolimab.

The DNA of the CDR3 is TGTGCCAGCAGCCCCTCCCCCGGGACTAGCTACGAGCAGTACTTC. Encoded protein: CASSPSPGTSYEQYF. The chain uses TRBV9 and TRBJ2-7; 8 bases match TRBD2. Germline V gives CDR1 SGDLS, CDR2 YYNGEE. This CDR3 comprises 15 residues. V lost 4 bases to trimming and J lost 3 bases; unmatched junction nucleotides: 9.